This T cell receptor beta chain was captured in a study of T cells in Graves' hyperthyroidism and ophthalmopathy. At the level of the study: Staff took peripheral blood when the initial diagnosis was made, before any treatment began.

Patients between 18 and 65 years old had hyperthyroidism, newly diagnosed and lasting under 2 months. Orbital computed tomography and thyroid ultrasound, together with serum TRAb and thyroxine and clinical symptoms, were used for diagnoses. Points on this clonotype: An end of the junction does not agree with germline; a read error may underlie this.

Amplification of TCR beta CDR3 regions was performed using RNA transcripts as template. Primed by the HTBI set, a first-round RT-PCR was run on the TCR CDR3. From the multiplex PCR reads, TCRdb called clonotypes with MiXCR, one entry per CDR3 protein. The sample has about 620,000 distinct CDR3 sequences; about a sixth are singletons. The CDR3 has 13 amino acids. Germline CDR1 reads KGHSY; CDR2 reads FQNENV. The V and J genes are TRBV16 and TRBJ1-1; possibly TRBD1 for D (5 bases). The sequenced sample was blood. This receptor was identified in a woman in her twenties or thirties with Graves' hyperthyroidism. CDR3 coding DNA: TGTGCCAGCAGCATTCTCAAAGGGACTGAAACTTTCTTT. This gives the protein CASSILKGTETFF.